This record concerns one TCR beta chain sequence. The table lists this clonotype with many counts. What this receptor recognizes is not known. No base-level quality is on record; no much larger clone is a single base apart. The sample originates from a study of T-cell reconstitution after alpha-beta-depleted transplantation in children (dated by TCRdb to 2016 to 2018). As for the study more broadly: T-cell immune reconstitution after TCRalphabeta/CD19-depleted allogeneic hematopoietic cell transplantation in children was quantitatively tracked in the study by means of TCR repertoire profiling.

CDR1 and CDR2 are read off the germline V gene as MGHDK and SYGVNS. The V and J ends are trimmed by 1 base and 1 base, leaving 18 bases between them. Taken from cysteine to phenylalanine, the CDR3 has 18 residues. Just CDR3 DNA is preserved here, 54 bases in frame from base 1. Receptor amplification or capture employed PCR. TCRdb shows the sequencer as Illumina HiSeq 2500. Molecular barcoding was employed in the preparation of TCR libraries, with unique molecular identifiers being used to normalize TCRbeta repertoire quantification. Using fastp trimming at Q25 and MiXCR clonotype assembly, TCRdb reanalyzed the public sequencing data and kept in-frame beta chains. When rows share a CDR3 protein, they turn into one entry using the most common DNA and genes. The sample records about 600,000 distinct CDR3 sequences, under 25% of which are singletons. The biggest ten clones account for over 12% of the sample.

General study outcomes and caveats: In some patients, high TCRbeta diversity at day 60 was attributed to recipient T cells and intrathymic progenitors that had survived conditioning. Hyperexpanded clone frequencies declined over subsequent months; after one year, T-cell counts and TCRbeta diversity were mostly attributed to newly produced T cells. The apparently early recovery of alphabetaT-cell counts about two months after transplant reportedly depended on only several hundred rapidly expanded clones that came from non-depleted graft cells.

According to the study, the label for this sample's treatment or condition signals: allogeneic hematopoietic cell transplantation with graft depleted of TCRalphabeta T cells and CD19 B cells. The children who served as transplant recipients had been given grafts of TCRalphabeta/CD19-depleted allogeneic hematopoietic cells. The rearranged segments are TRBV25-1 and TRBJ2-3, and TRBD2 may be the D gene, going by 6 matching bases. This receptor was identified in a boy under two years old who had a stem cell transplant for acute myeloid leukemia, so the T cells may come from the graft donor. The sample here was PBMCs, mostly from graft donor cells, taken 360 days after TCRalphabeta/CD19-depleted stem cell transplant. The CDR3 sequence is CASSEWRDITGGTDTQYF. The nucleotide sequence reads TGTGCCAGCAGTGAATGGCGAGACATCACGGGGGGCACAGATACGCAGTATTTT.